The text below deals with one T cell receptor beta chain. As yet, its antigen is unknown. MiXCR, run by TCRdb on the 5' RACE reads, gives a single entry per CDR3 protein. This table has 250,000 to 350,000 distinct CDR3 sequences, approximately 19% appearing once. Germline assignment: CDR1 SEHNR and CDR2 FQNEAQ (reference sequence). The V gene end was trimmed by 4 bases and the J gene end by 5 bases; junction bases not matched to a gene: 6. The length of the CDR3 is 14 residues. This sample stems from a study of T-cell memory formation after mild COVID-19. Overall study: Largely donor-specific sequence clusters came from a couple of donors.

The study's findings and limits: Pre-infection memory held some responding clones, suggesting pre-existing cross-reactive T cells responded.

The chain joins TRBV7-9 to TRBJ1-1, with 8 positions matching TRBD1. Sequencing input: PBMCs or a T cell subset sorted from them (not recorded which). The source of this sequence is a man aged 18 to 35 who had mild COVID-19 (a few samples of this study predate the infection). Cell type and time point are not known. CDR3 amino acids: CASSWGQAGTEAFF. The CDR3 region has the DNA TGTGCCAGCAGCTGGGGACAGGCGGGGACTGAAGCTTTCTTT.